A single sample gave rise to the 8 T cell receptor beta chains below, sequenced in a study of cytomegalovirus exposure and HLA in healthy donors. Here immunoSEQ multiplex PCR was the method, and the copy in TCRdb shows in-frame clones only, minus some. Here the sample spans some 310,000 clones, approximately 91% being singletons. The sample comprised PBMCs. These receptor sequences come from a man between 25 and 39 years old in good health and CMV-seronegative.

The chain uses TRBV6-4 and TRBJ2-7; D perhaps matches TRBD2 (6 bases). Trimming left V 3 bases short and J 7 bases short, with 10 bases between. Germline values: CDR1 MRHNA, CDR2 SNTAGT. This CDR3 has 12 residues. CDR3 DNA: TGTGCCAGCAGTGAAGAGGCGGGGGAGCAGTACTTC. This encodes CASSEEAGEQYF.

The chain has TRBV29-1 and TRBJ2-1; the match to TRBD1 covers 8 bases. This CDR3 contains 13 residues. The J segment lost 5 bases and the V segment lost 7 bases, leaving 7 bases of the junction unmatched. The germline V gene has CDR1 SQVTM and CDR2 ANQGSEA. CDR3 in amino acids: CSADRGWNNEQFF. As DNA, the CDR3 is TGCAGCGCCGACAGGGGCTGGAACAATGAGCAGTTCTTC.

The genes are TRBV6-5 and TRBJ1-2; D call uncertain. Trimming cost V 6 bases and J 4 bases, with 15 bases left between them. CDR1 and CDR2 (germline): MNHEY, SVGAGI. The CDR3 has 14 residues. The CDR3 DNA sequence: TGTGCCAGCAGCCTCGTCCCAGGAACCTATGGCTACACCTTC. It specifies CASSLVPGTYGYTF.

There are a few counts of this clone. The chain's CDR3 is CASSYRNLENTEAFF. The CDR3 DNA sequence: TGTGCCAGCAGCTATCGCAACTTAGAGAACACTGAAGCTTTCTTT. The chain recombines TRBV7-9 with TRBJ1-1; D gene unclear. Trimming took off 4 bases at V and 1 base at J, with 13 bases between the two ends. The CDR3 has 15 amino acids. The germline V gene encodes CDR1 SEHNR and CDR2 FQNEAQ (reference sequence).

CDR3 coding DNA: TGTGCCAGCTCCGGACAGGGCTTAGGGGAGACCCAGTACTTC. Translated: CASSGQGLGETQYF. The rearrangement uses TRBV7-9 and TRBJ2-5; 8 bases are shared with TRBD1. Trimming at V came to 8 bases and at J to 5 bases, leaving 10 bases not matched to a gene. This CDR3 is 14 amino acids long. Germline values: CDR1 SEHNR, CDR2 FQNEAQ (reference sequence).

The chain couples TRBV7-2 to TRBJ1-3; D is possibly TRBD1 (5 bases). The CDR3 contains 15 residues. Per the germline V gene, CDR1 is SGHTA and CDR2 is FQGNSA. V gave up 2 bases and J gave up 0 bases, with 8 bases separating them. The CDR3 protein is CASSLSQGSGNTIYF. The CDR3 DNA reads as TGTGCCAGCAGCTTATCCCAGGGCTCTGGAAACACCATATATTTT.

The rearrangement links TRBV6-4 to TRBJ1-1, with 8 positions matching TRBD1. Looked up from germline, CDR1 is MRHNA and CDR2 is SNTAGT. The CDR3 consists of 13 residues. V lost 5 bases and J lost 11; bases outside the gene matches: 10. The DNA of the CDR3 is TGTGCCAGCAGTACCGAACAGGGGGTGGAGGCTTTCTTT. Protein: CASSTEQGVEAFF.

The gene calls are TRBV11-2 and TRBJ2-5; 7 bases fit TRBD2. Germline CDR1 and CDR2: SGHAT and FQNNGV. The CDR3 runs to 13 residues. V trimming: 5 bases; J trimming: 9 bases; junction bases outside the gene matches: 9. The CDR3 nucleotides are TGTGCCAGCAGCCGACTAGCCGAGGGAGCCCAGTACTTC. It yields the protein CASSRLAEGAQYF.